This T cell receptor (beta chain) derives from a study of blood T cell repertoires in COVID-19. The junction had 7 bases not matched to a gene; V was cut back by 4 bases and J by 6 bases. Germline V gives CDR1 KGHDR, CDR2 SFDVKD. This CDR3 spans 14 amino acids. Generated by immunoSEQ multiplex PCR, the TCRdb table keeps only in-frame clones and is missing some. The sample yields 110,000 to 150,000 clones, 81% seen once. The clonotype was recovered from a human donor in a cohort sampled during active COVID-19. The chain links TRBV24-1 to TRBJ2-7; TRBD1 matches 8 bases. The sample was peripheral blood. CDR3 bases: TGTGCCACCAGTGACTCGGACAGGGCTGGCGAGCAGTACTTC. This encodes CATSDSDRAGEQYF.